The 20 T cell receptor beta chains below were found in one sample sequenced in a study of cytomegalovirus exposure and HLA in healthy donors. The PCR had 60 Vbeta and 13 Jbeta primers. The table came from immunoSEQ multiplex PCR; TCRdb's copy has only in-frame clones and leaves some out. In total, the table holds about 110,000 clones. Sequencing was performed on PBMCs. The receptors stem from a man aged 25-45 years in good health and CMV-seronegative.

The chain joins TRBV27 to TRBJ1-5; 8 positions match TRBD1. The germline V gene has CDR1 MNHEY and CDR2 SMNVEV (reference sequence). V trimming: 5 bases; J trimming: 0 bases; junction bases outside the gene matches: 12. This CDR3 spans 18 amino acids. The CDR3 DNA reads TGTGCCAGCAGTCCAACGGGACAGGCCTTATATAGCAATCAGCCCCAGCATTTT. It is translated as CASSPTGQALYSNQPQHF.

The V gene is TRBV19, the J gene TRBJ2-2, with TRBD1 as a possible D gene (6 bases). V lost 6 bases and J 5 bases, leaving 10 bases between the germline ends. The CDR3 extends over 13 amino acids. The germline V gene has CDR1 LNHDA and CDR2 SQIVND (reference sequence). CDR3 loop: CASSTTGTGELFF. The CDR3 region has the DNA TGTGCCAGTAGCACGACAGGTACCGGGGAGCTGTTTTTT.

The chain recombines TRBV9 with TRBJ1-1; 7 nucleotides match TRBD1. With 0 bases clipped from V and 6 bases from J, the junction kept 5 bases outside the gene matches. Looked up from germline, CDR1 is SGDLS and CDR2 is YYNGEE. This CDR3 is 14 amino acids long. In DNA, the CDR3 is TGTGCCAGCAGCGTAGCTAACAGGGGCCCTGAAGCTTTCTTT. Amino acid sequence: CASSVANRGPEAFF.

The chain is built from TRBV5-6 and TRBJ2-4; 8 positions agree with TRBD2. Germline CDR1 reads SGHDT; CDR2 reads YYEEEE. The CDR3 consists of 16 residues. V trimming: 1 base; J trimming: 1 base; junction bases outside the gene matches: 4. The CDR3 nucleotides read TGTGCCAGCAGCTTGCGGGGGGGTTTGGCCAAAAACATTCAGTACTTC. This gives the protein CASSLRGGLAKNIQYF.

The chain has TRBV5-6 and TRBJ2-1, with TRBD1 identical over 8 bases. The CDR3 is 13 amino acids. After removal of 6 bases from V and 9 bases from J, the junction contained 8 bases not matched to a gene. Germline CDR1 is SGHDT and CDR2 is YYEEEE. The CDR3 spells CASTLGGTGEQFF. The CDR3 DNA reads TGTGCCAGCACCCTAGGGGGGACAGGTGAGCAGTTCTTC.

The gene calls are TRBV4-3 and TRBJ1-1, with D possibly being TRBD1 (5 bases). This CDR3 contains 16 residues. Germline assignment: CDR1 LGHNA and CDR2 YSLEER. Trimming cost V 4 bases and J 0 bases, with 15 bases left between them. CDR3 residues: CASSRRDGSLNTEAFF. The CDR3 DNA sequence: TGCGCCAGCAGCCGGCGGGACGGAAGTTTGAACACTGAAGCTTTCTTT.

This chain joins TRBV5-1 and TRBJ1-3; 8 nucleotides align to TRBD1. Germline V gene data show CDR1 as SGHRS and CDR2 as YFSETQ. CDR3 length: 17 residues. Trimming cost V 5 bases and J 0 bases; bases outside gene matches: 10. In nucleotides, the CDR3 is TGCGCCAGCAGGGCTCGAGTGACAGGGGACTCTGGAAACACCATATATTTT. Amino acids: CASRARVTGDSGNTIYF.

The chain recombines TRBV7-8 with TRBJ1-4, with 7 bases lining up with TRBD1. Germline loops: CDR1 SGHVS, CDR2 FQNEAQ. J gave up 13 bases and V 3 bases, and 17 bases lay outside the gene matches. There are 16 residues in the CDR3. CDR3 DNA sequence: TGTGCCAGCAGCTTCGTAGGGGGCAGCTCCACCCACGGACTGTTTTTT. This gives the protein CASSFVGGSSTHGLFF. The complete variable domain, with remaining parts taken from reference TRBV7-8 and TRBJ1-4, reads GAGVSQSPRYKVAKRGQDVALRCDPISGHVSLFWYQQALGQGPEFLTYFQNEAQLDKSGLPSDRFFAERPEGSVSTLKIQRTQQEDSAVYLCASSFVGGSSTHGLFFGSGTQLSVL.

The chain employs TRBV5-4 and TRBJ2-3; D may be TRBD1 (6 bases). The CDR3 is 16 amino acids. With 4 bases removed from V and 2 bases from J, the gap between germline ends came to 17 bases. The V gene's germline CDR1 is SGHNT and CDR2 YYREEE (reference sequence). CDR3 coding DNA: TGTGCCAGCAGCGAATTGGGGGCGGAGGTCACAGATACGCAGTATTTT. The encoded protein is CASSELGAEVTDTQYF.

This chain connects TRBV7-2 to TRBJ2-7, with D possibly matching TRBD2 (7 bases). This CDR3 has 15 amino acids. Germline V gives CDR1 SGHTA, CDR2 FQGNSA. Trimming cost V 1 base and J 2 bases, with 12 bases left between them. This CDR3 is CASSLEGGGTYEQYF. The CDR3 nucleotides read TGTGCCAGCAGCTTAGAGGGGGGGGGAACCTACGAGCAGTACTTC.

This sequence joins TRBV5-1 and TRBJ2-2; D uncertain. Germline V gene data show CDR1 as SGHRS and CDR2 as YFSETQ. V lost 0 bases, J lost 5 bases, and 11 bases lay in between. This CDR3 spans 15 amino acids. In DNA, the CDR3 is TGCGCCAGCAGCTTGGTCGGCAGGATGACCGGGGAGCTGTTTTTT. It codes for CASSLVGRMTGELFF.

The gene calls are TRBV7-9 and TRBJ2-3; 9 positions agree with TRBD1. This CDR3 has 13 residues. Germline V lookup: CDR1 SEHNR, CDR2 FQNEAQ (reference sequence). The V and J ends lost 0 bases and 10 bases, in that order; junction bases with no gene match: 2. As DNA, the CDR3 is TGTGCCAGCAGCTTAGCGGGACAGGGTGCGCAGTATTTT. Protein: CASSLAGQGAQYF.

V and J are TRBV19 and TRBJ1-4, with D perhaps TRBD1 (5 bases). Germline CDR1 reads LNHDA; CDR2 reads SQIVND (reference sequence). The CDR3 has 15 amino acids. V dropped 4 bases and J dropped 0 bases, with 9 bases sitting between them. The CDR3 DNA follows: TGTGCCAGTAGTAAACAGGATGCAACTAATGAAAAACTGTTTTTT. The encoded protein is CASSKQDATNEKLFF.

The DNA of the CDR3 is TGCGCCAGCAGCGCCGGGACTCAATACAATGAGCAGTTCTTC. Amino acids: CASSAGTQYNEQFF. The chain employs TRBV5-1 and TRBJ2-1, with TRBD2 as a possible D gene (6 bases). Trimming shortened V by 4 bases and J by 4 bases, and 12 bases separated the two germline ends. The germline V gene has CDR1 SGHRS and CDR2 YFSETQ. The CDR3 is 14 residues long.

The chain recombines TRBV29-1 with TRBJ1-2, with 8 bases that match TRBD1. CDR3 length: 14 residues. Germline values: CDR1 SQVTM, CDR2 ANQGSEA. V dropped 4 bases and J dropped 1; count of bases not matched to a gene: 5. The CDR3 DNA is TGCAGCGTTGGGGGACAGGAGAGTAACTATGGCTACACCTTC. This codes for CSVGGQESNYGYTF.

The chain's CDR3 is CASSLAGDRWNEKLFF. The CDR3 nucleotides read TGTGCCAGCAGCTTAGCCGGGGACAGGTGGAATGAAAAACTGTTTTTT. The rearrangement uses TRBV7-9 and TRBJ1-4; 8 bases are a match to TRBD1. The junction had 5 bases not matched to a gene; V was cut back by 0 bases and J by 5 bases. The CDR3 is 16 residues long. The germline V gene encodes CDR1 SEHNR and CDR2 FQNEAQ (reference sequence).

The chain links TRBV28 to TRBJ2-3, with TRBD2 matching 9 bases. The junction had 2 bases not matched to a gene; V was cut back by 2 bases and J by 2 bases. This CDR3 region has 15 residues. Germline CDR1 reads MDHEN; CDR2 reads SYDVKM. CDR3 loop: CASSLGGGDTDTQYF. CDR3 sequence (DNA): TGTGCCAGCAGTTTAGGCGGGGGGGACACAGATACGCAGTATTTT.

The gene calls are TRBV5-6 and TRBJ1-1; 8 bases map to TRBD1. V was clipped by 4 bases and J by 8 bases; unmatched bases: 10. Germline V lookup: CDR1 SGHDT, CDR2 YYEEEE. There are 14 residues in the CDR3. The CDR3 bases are TGTGCCAGCAGCGGATTGACAGGGGCTGGGGAAGCTTTCTTT. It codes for CASSGLTGAGEAFF.

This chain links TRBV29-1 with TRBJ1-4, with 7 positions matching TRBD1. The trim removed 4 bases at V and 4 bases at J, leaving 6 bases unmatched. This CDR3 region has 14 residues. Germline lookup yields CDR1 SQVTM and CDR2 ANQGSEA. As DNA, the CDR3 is TGCAGCGTTGGAGGGGACAGAGGTAATGAAAAACTGTTTTTT. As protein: CSVGGDRGNEKLFF.

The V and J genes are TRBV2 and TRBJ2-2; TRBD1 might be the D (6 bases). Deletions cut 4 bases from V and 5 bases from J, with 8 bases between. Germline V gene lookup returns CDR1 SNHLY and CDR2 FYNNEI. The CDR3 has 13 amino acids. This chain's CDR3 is CASSGQVTGELFF. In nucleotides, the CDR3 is TGTGCCAGCAGTGGACAGGTAACCGGGGAGCTGTTTTTT.